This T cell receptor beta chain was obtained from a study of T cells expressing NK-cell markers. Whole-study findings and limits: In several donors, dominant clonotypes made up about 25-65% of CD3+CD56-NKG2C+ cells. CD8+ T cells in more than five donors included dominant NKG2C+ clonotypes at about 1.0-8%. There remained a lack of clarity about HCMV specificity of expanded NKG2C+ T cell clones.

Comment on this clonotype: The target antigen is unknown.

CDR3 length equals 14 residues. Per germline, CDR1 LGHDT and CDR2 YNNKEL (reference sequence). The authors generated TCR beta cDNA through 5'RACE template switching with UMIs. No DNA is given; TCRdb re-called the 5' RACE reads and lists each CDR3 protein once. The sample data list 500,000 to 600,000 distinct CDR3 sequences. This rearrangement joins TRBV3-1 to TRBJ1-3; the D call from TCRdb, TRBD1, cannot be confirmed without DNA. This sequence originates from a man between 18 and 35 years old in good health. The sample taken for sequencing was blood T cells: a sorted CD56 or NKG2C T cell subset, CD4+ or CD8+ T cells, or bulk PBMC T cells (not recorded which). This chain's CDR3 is CASGWTGYGNTIYF.